This record concerns one T cell receptor beta chain sequence. Antigen unknown. The entry originates in a study of CD8+CD57+ T cells in acquired aplastic anemia. Across the study: Sorted CD4+ plus CD8+ cells gave DNA averaging around 3 ug. Where healthy donors were concerned, CD4+ cells averaged roughly 11 million reads.

The template used for profiling TCR beta VDJ and CDR3 was genomic DNA. TCRdb redid the calling of the reads with MiXCR, one entry per CDR3 protein. The sample includes some 410,000 distinct CDR3 sequences, 65% to 80% of them seen just once. The CDR3 spans 15 residues. Broader study findings: For CD8+ Simpson's diversity, patients and controls showed no significant difference. Patients and controls shared twenty-nine CD8+ CDR3 sequences, highly expressed in patients.

The source of this sequence is a human donor in good health, serving as a control. Sample: sorted CD4+, CD8+, or CD8+CD57+ T cells (not recorded which) from PBMCs. The chain uses TRBV12-3 or TRBV12-4 and TRBJ2-1; TRBD2 matches at 8 bases. The J call may be wrong; the DNA end is better matched by TRBJ2-5. The CDR3 sequence: CASRTRGGAAETQYF. The CDR3 region has the DNA TGTGCCAGCAGGACCCGGGGGGGGGCCGCGGAGACCCAGTACTTC.